This is a list of T cell receptor beta chains from one sample in a study of T cell changes during pregnancy in multiple sclerosis. Method: immunoSEQ multiplex PCR; TCRdb's copy keeps in-frame clones and lacks some. The sample includes about 79,000 clones, just over 90% seen only once; the top ten take approximately 0.43%. This material consisted of CD4+ T cells from peripheral blood mononuclear cells, taken in the second trimester of pregnancy. The origin of the receptors is a female donor with multiple sclerosis, enrolled in a pregnancy study. The CDR3 runs from the conserved cysteine through the conserved F or W. D genes are given only for firm matches. Clone size, where shown, is once, few, many, or a class for clones that have expanded.

V,J,D,size,DNA,CDR3
TRBV5-1,TRBJ2-5,TRBD2,-,TGCGCCAGCAGCTTGGTGGCTAGCGGGAAGGTAGAGACCCAGTACTTC,CASSLVASGKVETQYF
TRBV5-1,TRBJ2-5,-,once,TGCGCCAGCAGCTTGGTGGGGGGATTACGGGGGTCGGAGACCCAGTACTTC,CASSLVGGLRGSETQYF
TRBV9,TRBJ2-7,-,-,TGTGCCAGCAGCGTAGGAGTCCAGGGAACGTACGAGCAGTACTTC,CASSVGVQGTYEQYF
TRBV10-2,TRBJ2-7,TRBD1,-,TGCGCCAGCAGAGGTTCGGGACAGCCACCGGGGCAGTACTTC,CASRGSGQPPGQYF
TRBV6-1,TRBJ2-7,TRBD2,-,TGTGCCAGCAAGCAGCGGGGCCCCCCGCGCGAGCAGTACTTC,CASKQRGPPREQYF
TRBV4-3,TRBJ1-2,-,-,TGCGCCAGCAGCCCGGGGGGCGCTAACTATGGCTACACCTTC,CASSPGGANYGYTF
TRBV4-2,TRBJ2-5,TRBD2,few,TGTGCCAGCAGCCAAGTTAGCGGGGTAGACCAAGAGACCCAGTACTTC,CASSQVSGVDQETQYF
TRBV2,TRBJ1-2,-,-,TGTGCCAGCAGTCAAAGGGAGGTAGGAGGCTACACCTTC,CASSQREVGGYTF
TRBV5-1,TRBJ2-2,-,-,TGCGCCAGCAGCTTCGGTCCCACCGGGGAGCTGTTTTTT,CASSFGPTGELFF
TRBV5-4,TRBJ1-1,-,-,TGTGCCAGCAGCTTGCCCGGGGTCGGGAACACTGAAGCTTTCTTT,CASSLPGVGNTEAFF
TRBV5-1,TRBJ1-6,-,-,TGCGCCAGCAGCATTAGCGGGTCCTATAATTCACCCCTCCACTTT,CASSISGSYNSPLHF
TRBV4-3,TRBJ2-1,TRBD2,-,TGCGCCAGCAGCCAAATACCACCGGGACTAGCGGGGGGGCTCTACAATGAGCAGTTCTTC,CASSQIPPGLAGGLYNEQFF
TRBV5-4,TRBJ2-2,TRBD2,-,TGTGCCAGCAGCCCCCCCGGGACTACCCCCGGGGAGCTGTTTTTT,CASSPPGTTPGELFF
TRBV13,TRBJ1-3,-,-,TGTGCCAGCAGCTCCCCGGGAGGGCGGGACACCATATATTTT,CASSSPGGRDTIYF
TRBV7-2,TRBJ1-5,-,once,TGTGCCAGCAGCCCGGGGGGGGTTCAGCCCCAGCATTTT,CASSPGGVQPQHF
TRBV9,TRBJ1-5,-,few,TGTGCCAGCAGTCGGGGTAGCAATCAGCCCCAGCATTTT,CASSRGSNQPQHF
TRBV14,TRBJ2-2,-,-,TGTGCCAGCAGCCCTCGGGAGCTTGCGAACACCGGGGAGCTGTTTTTT,CASSPRELANTGELFF
TRBV29-1,TRBJ2-5,TRBD2,once,TGCAGCGTTAACTCTAGACCGACTAGCGGTGGGGAGACCCAGTACTTC,CSVNSRPTSGGETQYF
TRBV12-5,TRBJ1-1,-,few,TGTGCTAGTGGTCACCGGGGGAACACTGAAGCTTTCTTT,CASGHRGNTEAFF
TRBV13,TRBJ2-1,-,-,TGTGCCAGCAGCTTCTTAGTAGTTGGGAGCCCTGAGCAGTTCTTC,CASSFLVVGSPEQFF
TRBV7-2,TRBJ2-7,TRBD1,-,TGTGCCAGCAGGCCAACAGGGGCCTACGAGCAGTACTTC,CASRPTGAYEQYF